The rows below give T cell receptor beta chains drawn from one sample of a study of persistence of HIV-infected CD4 T cells. TCRdb's table, derived via immunoSEQ multiplex PCR, lists solely in-frame clones and lacks some. The sample includes some 37,000 clones, 82% of them seen just once. These TCRs are of unknown antigen specificity. Here the sequenced sample was cultured CD4+ T cells from PBMCs, taken from a patient who received antiretroviral therapy. Receptors originate from an adult with HIV. The donor label of this sample is uncertain. Both conserved end residues are part of each CDR3. Each record gives: J gene, D gene, clone size, V gene, CDR3 DNA, CDR3 protein. A D gene is named only where the DNA matches it firmly. Where a row states a size, it is once, few, many or the class of an expanded clone; other rows omit it.

>TRBJ2-2|.|.|TRBV6-4
TGTGCCAGCAGCGGGAACACCGGGGAGCTGTTTTTT
CASSGNTGELFF
>TRBJ2-7|.|.|TRBV6-5
TGTGCCAGCAGAGAGCAGGACACATCCTACGAGCAGTACTTC
CASREQDTSYEQYF
>TRBJ2-4|.|.|TRBV7-2
TGTGCCAGCAGCCCCATTTCCCTCCAGAACATTCAGTACTTC
CASSPISLQNIQYF
>TRBJ1-1|.|.|TRBV5-1
TGCGCCAGCAGCTTCCGGGACACTGAAGCTTTCTTT
CASSFRDTEAFF
>TRBJ2-1|TRBD2|few|TRBV24-1
TGTGCCACCAGTGATTTAGGGACTAGCAATGAGCAGTTCTTC
CATSDLGTSNEQFF
>TRBJ2-1|.|.|TRBV12-3/TRBV12-4
TGTGCCAGCACCCACAGTGGTGAGCAGTTCTTC
CASTHSGEQFF
>TRBJ1-6|.|few|TRBV6-1
TGTGCCAGCAGTGATGTTGGGTGGGCTAGCTCCTATAATTCACCCCTCCACTTT
CASSDVGWASSYNSPLHF
>TRBJ2-3|.|.|TRBV29-1
TGCAGCGTTTACCCCCCGGGACCCACCACAGATACGCAGTATTTT
CSVYPPGPTTDTQYF
>TRBJ1-5|.|.|TRBV5-8
TGTGCCAGCAGCTTGGACAGTGGTCAGGGCAATCAGCCCCAGCATTTT
CASSLDSGQGNQPQHF
>TRBJ1-1|.|.|TRBV2
TGTGCCAGCCTTCAAACAGGGCCCCTCATGAACACTGAAGCTTTCTTT
CASLQTGPLMNTEAFF
>TRBJ2-3|TRBD1|.|TRBV19
TGTGCCAGTAGTATGCCCCGGGACAGGGGGCAAGTAGATACGCAGTATTTT
CASSMPRDRGQVDTQYF
>TRBJ1-3|.|.|TRBV25-1
TGTGCCAGAGGCTCTGGAAACACCATATATTTT
CARGSGNTIYF
>TRBJ1-6|.|.|TRBV5-4
TGTGCCAGCAGCTTACAGGGATGGGATTCACCCCTCCACTTT
CASSLQGWDSPLHF
>TRBJ1-5|.|.|TRBV6-5
TGTGCCAGCAGTTCCCAGGGTGTAAGGCCCCAGCATTTT
CASSSQGVRPQHF
>TRBJ1-5|.|.|TRBV7-2
TGTGCCAGCAGCTTATCTCCGGGTGGCAATCAGCCCCAGCATTTT
CASSLSPGGNQPQHF
>TRBJ1-6|.|few|TRBV5-1
TGCGCCAGCAGCTTGGGACAGGAGGCATCACCCCTCCACTTT
CASSLGQEASPLHF
>TRBJ1-2|.|.|TRBV4-1
TGCGCCAGCAGCCAAGAATCGGTAGGGGGCTACACCTTC
CASSQESVGGYTF
>TRBJ1-1|.|.|TRBV12-3/TRBV12-4
TGTGCCAGCAGTTTAAGTGGCGGGACTGAAGCTTTCTTT
CASSLSGGTEAFF
>TRBJ2-7|.|once|TRBV5-4
TGTGCCAGCAGCTTGGATGGGACGCACGAGCAGTACTTC
CASSLDGTHEQYF
>TRBJ1-2|.|.|TRBV6-5
TGTGCCGCGAAGGGAAACGGCTACACCTTC
CAAKGNGYTF
>TRBJ1-1|.|.|TRBV6-1
TGTGCCAGCAGTGAAGGAGAGGGCAGGGGATCGAACACTGAAGCTTTCTTT
CASSEGEGRGSNTEAFF
>TRBJ2-7|.|.|TRBV27
TGTGCCAGCAGTTATAGCGGTTCCTACGAGCAGTACTTC
CASSYSGSYEQYF
>TRBJ2-3|TRBD1|few|TRBV5-5
TGTGCCAGCAGCTTTAGGGCCGACAACAGGGGGCTGCGCACAGATACGCAGTATTTT
CASSFRADNRGLRTDTQYF
>TRBJ2-3|.|.|TRBV12-3/TRBV12-4
TGTGCCAGCACCTTTGGGGCCACAGATACGCAGTATTTT
CASTFGATDTQYF
>TRBJ1-4|.|.|TRBV6-1
TGTGCCAGCAGTGAAGCGTCACTTGCAACTAATGAAAAACTGTTTTTT
CASSEASLATNEKLFF
>TRBJ2-7|.|once|TRBV7-8
TGTGCCAGCACCGTAGAGGGTGGCGCCTACAGTTACGAGCAGTACTTC
CASTVEGGAYSYEQYF
>TRBJ1-4|.|.|TRBV20-1
TGCAGTTCAACGCGGGGAGAAAAACTGTTTTTT
CSSTRGEKLFF
>TRBJ1-6|TRBD1|.|TRBV7-2
TGTGCCAGCAGCCAACAGGGGGCGGGTAATTCACCCCTCCACTTT
CASSQQGAGNSPLHF
>TRBJ2-2|TRBD2|.|TRBV28
TGTGCCAGCAGCGGGGGGAGGTACTCCGGGGAGCTGTTTTTT
CASSGGRYSGELFF
>TRBJ1-4|.|.|TRBV3-1/TRBV3-2
TGTGCCAGCAGCCAAGGTACGTCGGCGAATGAAAAACTGTTTTTT
CASSQGTSANEKLFF
>TRBJ2-5|TRBD1|.|TRBV19
TGTGCCAGTAGCCGGGACAGGGTTATGGAGACCCAGTACTTC
CASSRDRVMETQYF
>TRBJ2-2|.|.|TRBV2
TGTGCCAGCAGTCCTAAGGTCCATACCGGGGAGCTGTTTTTT
CASSPKVHTGELFF
>TRBJ1-2|TRBD1|.|TRBV5-6
TGTGCCAGCAGCTTGGTGGACAGGGCCTATTTGAACTATGGCTACACCTTC
CASSLVDRAYLNYGYTF
>TRBJ1-1|.|.|TRBV28
TGTGCCAGCTTGACGAGGACTGAAGCTTTCTTT
CASLTRTEAFF
>TRBJ1-2|.|few|TRBV3-1/TRBV3-2
TGTGCCAGCAGCCAAGTTGCCGGGGGGCGTACCTTC
CASSQVAGGRTF
>TRBJ2-3|TRBD2|.|TRBV19
TGTGCCAGTTCTAGCGGGGGGTCAGATACGCAGTATTTT
CASSSGGSDTQYF
>TRBJ2-5|.|.|TRBV3-1/TRBV3-2
TGTGCCAGCAGCCAAGCTAAGGGGAGGGAGACCCAGTACTTC
CASSQAKGRETQYF
>TRBJ2-2|TRBD2|few|TRBV24-1
TGTGCCACCAGTGGTATGGCGGGGGGGACCGGGGAGCTGTTTTTT
CATSGMAGGTGELFF
>TRBJ1-6|TRBD1|once|TRBV2
TGTGCCAGCACTAGACAGGGGGAATCACCCCTCCACTTT
CASTRQGESPLHF
>TRBJ1-3|.|.|TRBV7-2
TGTGCCAGCAGCTTACCCCTGGGGCAAGGTGGAGATGGAAACACCATATATTTT
CASSLPLGQGGDGNTIYF
>TRBJ1-2|.|few|TRBV7-9
TGTGCCAGCGGAAAGGAAGCAAACTATGGCTACACCTTC
CASGKEANYGYTF
>TRBJ2-1|.|.|TRBV20-1
TGCAGTGCCGACGGATACAATGAGCAGTTCTTC
CSADGYNEQFF
>TRBJ2-7|TRBD1|.|TRBV5-1
TGCGCCAGCAGCCCCGGGACAGGCAGGCTCTCCTACGAGCAGTACTTC
CASSPGTGRLSYEQYF
>TRBJ2-1|TRBD2|.|TRBV7-9
TGTGCCATCGACGGGGAGGGCGTCTCCTACAATGAGCAGTTCTTC
CAIDGEGVSYNEQFF
>TRBJ1-2|.|.|TRBV19
TGTGCCAGTACCCCATGGGGCAGTCTTTATGGCTACACCTTC
CASTPWGSLYGYTF
>TRBJ1-2|.|.|TRBV7-3
TGTGCCAGCAGCTTAACGCCCCGGTCCGGCTACACCTTC
CASSLTPRSGYTF
>TRBJ2-7|.|.|TRBV6-5
TGTGCCAGCGATCGGGTCGGACGAGGAGAGCAGTACTTC
CASDRVGRGEQYF
>TRBJ2-7|.|.|TRBV7-2
TGTGCCAGCAGCTTAGATCCCCGATACGAGCAGTACTTC
CASSLDPRYEQYF
>TRBJ1-2|TRBD1|.|TRBV6-1
TGTGCCAGCACCAACGAGGGAGGGGGCATCTATGGCTACACCTTC
CASTNEGGGIYGYTF
>TRBJ1-4|TRBD1|.|TRBV6-5
TGTGCCAGCAGTTCCCGACAGGGGGGGGAAAAACTGTTTTTT
CASSSRQGGEKLFF
>TRBJ1-5|.|.|TRBV19
TGTGCCAGTACCCGAAGCTCTAGCAATCAGCCCCAGCATTTT
CASTRSSSNQPQHF
>TRBJ2-1|.|.|TRBV6-5
TGTGCCAGCAGGACCCCAACTGGGGCGACTGAGCAGTTCTTC
CASRTPTGATEQFF
>TRBJ1-1|.|few|TRBV6-5
TGTGCCAGCTCGGACGGCGCTGAAGCTTTCTTT
CASSDGAEAFF
>TRBJ2-2|.|.|TRBV2
TGTGCCAGCAACCTAGGAACCGGGGAGCTGTTTTTT
CASNLGTGELFF
>TRBJ1-2|.|.|TRBV9
TGTGCCAGCAGCGTAGACCCAATCTCGTATGGCTACACCTTC
CASSVDPISYGYTF
>TRBJ1-1|.|.|TRBV7-9
TGTGCCAGCAGCTTCCTCCATGGGGACACTGAAGCTTTCTTT
CASSFLHGDTEAFF
>TRBJ2-7|.|.|TRBV12-5
TGTGCTAGTGGTTTGGTTGAATACGAGCAGTACTTC
CASGLVEYEQYF